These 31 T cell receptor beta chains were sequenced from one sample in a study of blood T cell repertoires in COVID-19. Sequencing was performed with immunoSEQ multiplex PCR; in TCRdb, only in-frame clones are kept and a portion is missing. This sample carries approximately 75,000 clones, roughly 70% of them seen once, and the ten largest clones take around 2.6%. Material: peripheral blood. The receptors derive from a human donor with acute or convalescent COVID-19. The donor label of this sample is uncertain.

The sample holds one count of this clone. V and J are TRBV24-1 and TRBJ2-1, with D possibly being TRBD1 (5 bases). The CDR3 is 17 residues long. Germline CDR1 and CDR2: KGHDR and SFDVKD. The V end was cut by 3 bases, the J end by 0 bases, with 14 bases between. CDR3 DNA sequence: TGTGCCACCAGTGATCCCACAGGCCCCAGCTCCTACAATGAGCAGTTCTTC. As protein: CATSDPTGPSSYNEQFF.

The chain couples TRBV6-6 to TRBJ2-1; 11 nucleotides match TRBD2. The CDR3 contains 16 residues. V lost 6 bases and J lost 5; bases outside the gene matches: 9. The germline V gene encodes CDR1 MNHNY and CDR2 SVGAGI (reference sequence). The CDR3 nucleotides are TGTGCCAGCAGATTACCGGGACTAGCGGATCACAATGAGCAGTTCTTC. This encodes CASRLPGLADHNEQFF.

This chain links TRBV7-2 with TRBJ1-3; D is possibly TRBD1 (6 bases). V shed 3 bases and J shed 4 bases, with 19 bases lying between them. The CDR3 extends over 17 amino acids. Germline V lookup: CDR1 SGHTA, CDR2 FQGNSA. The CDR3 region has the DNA TGTGCCAGCAGCTTCGCGGGGGGAGACAGGAGGGGAAACACCATATATTTT. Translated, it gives CASSFAGGDRRGNTIYF.

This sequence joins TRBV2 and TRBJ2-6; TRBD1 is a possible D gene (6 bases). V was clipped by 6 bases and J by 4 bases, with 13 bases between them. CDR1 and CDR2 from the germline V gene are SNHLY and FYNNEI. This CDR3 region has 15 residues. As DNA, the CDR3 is TGTGCCAGCAGCTTTGAGGGGACAGGGGCCAACGTCCTGACTTTC. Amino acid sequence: CASSFEGTGANVLTF.

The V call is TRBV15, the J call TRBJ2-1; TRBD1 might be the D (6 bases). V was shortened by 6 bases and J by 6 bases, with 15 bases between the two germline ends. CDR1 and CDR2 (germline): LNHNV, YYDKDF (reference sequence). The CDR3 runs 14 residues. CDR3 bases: TGTGCCACCAGTCCGGAAGACAGGACCAATGAGCAGTTCTTC. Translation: CATSPEDRTNEQFF.

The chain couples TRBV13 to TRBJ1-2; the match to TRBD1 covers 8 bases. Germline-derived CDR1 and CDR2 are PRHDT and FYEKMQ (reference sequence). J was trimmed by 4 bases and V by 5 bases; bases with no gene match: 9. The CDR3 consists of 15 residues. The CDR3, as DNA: TGTGCCAGCAGCATCGCAAAGACAGGGGCCTATGGCTACACCTTC. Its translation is CASSIAKTGAYGYTF. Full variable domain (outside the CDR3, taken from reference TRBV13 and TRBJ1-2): AAGVIQSPRHLIKEKRETATLKCYPIPRHDTVYWYQQGPGQDPQFLISFYEKMQSDKGSIPDRFSAQQFSDYHSELNMSSLELGDSALYFCASSIAKTGAYGYTFGSGTRLTVV.

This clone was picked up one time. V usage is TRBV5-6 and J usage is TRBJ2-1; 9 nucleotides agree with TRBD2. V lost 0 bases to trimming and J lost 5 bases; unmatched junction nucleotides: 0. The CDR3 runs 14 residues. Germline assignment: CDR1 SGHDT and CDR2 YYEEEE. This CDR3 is CASSLGLADNEQFF. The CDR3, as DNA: TGTGCCAGCAGCTTGGGACTAGCGGACAATGAGCAGTTCTTC.

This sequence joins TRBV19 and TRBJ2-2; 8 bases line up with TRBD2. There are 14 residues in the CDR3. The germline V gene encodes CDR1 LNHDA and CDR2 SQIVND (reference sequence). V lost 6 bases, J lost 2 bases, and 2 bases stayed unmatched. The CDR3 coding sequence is TGTGCCAGTAGGGCGGGGGGTAACACCGGGGAGCTGTTTTTT. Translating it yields CASRAGGNTGELFF.

The CDR3: CASSAQGTGANVLTF. The CDR3 nucleotides are TGTGCCAGCAGCGCACAGGGTACTGGGGCCAACGTCCTGACTTTC. V and J are TRBV6-4 and TRBJ2-6, with a tentative D call TRBD1 (6 bases). The length of the CDR3 is 15 residues. Germline V lookup: CDR1 MRHNA, CDR2 SNTAGT. Trimming removed 6 bases at V and 2 bases at J, with 11 bases between.

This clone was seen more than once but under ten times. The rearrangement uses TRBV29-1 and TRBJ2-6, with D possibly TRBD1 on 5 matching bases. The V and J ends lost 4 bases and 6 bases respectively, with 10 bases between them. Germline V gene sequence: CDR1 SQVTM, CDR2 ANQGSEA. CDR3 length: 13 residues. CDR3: CSVGAGSANVLTF. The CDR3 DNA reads TGCAGCGTTGGGGCAGGGTCGGCCAACGTCCTGACTTTC.

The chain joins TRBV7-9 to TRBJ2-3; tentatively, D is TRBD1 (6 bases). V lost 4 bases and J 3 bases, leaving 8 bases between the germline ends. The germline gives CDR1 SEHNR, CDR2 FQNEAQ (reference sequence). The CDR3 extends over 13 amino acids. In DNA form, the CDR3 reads TGTGCCAGCAGCTATACAGGGACAGATACGCAGTATTTT. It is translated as CASSYTGTDTQYF.

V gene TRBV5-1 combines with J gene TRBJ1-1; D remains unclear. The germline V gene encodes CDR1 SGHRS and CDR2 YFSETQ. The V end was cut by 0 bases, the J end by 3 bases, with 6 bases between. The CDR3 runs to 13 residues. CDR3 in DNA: TGCGCCAGCAGCTTGGTGGCGGACACTGAAGCTTTCTTT. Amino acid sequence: CASSLVADTEAFF.

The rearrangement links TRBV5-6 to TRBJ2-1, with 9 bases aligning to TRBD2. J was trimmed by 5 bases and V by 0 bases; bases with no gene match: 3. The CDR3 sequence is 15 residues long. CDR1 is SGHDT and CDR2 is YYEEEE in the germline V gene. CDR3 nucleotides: TGTGCCAGCAGCTTGGAAAGACTAGCGGACAATGAGCAGTTCTTC. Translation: CASSLERLADNEQFF.

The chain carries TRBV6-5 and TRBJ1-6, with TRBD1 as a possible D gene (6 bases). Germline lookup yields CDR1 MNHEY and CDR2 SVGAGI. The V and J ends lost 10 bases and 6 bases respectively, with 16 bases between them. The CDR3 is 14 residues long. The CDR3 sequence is CAMRGADLNSPLHF. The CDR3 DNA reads TGTGCCATGCGGGGGGCAGACCTTAATTCACCCCTCCACTTT.

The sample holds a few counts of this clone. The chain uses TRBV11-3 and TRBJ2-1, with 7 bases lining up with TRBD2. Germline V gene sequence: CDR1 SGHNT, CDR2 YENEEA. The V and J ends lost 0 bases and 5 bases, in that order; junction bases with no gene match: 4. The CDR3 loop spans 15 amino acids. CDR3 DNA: TGTGCCAGCAGCTTAGAAGGGACTACTCACAATGAGCAGTTCTTC. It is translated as CASSLEGTTHNEQFF.

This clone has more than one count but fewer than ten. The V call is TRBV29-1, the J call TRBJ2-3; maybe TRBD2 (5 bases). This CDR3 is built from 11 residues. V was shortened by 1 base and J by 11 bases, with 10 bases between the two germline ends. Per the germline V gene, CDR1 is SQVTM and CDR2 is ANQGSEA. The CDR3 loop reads CSVEAAGGQYF. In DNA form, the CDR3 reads TGCAGCGTTGAAGCCGCTGGAGGGCAGTATTTT.

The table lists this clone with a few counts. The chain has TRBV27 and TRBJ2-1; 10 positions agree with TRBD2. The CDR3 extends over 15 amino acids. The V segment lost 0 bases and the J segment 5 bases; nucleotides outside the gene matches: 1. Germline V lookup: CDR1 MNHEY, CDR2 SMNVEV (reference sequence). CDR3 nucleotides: TGTGCCAGCAGTTTATCACTAGCGGGAAACAATGAGCAGTTCTTC. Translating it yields CASSLSLAGNNEQFF.

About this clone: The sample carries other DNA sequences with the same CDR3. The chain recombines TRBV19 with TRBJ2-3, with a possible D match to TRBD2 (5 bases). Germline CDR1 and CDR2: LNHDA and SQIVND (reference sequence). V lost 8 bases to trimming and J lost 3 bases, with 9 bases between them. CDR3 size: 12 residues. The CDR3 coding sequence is TGTGCCAGTTCCCCGGGGACAGATACGCAGTATTTT. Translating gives CASSPGTDTQYF.

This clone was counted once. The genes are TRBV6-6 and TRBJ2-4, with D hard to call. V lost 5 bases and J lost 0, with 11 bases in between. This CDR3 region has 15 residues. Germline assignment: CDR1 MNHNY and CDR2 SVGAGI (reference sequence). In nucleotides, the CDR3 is TGTGCCAGCAGTCGGCCGGAGTTAGCCAAAAACATTCAGTACTTC. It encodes CASSRPELAKNIQYF.

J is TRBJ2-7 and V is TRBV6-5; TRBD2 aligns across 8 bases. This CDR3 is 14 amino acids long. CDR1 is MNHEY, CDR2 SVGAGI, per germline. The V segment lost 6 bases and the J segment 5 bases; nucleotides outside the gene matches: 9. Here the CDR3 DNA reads TGTGCCAGCAGGGGGACTAGGGGGAGCAACGAGCAGTACTTC. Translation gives CASRGTRGSNEQYF.

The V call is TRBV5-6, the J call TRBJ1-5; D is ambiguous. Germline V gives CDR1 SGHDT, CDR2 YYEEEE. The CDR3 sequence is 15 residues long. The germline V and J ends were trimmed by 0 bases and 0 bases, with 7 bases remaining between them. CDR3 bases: TGTGCCAGCAGCTTGGGACTGAATAGCAATCAGCCCCAGCATTTT. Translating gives CASSLGLNSNQPQHF. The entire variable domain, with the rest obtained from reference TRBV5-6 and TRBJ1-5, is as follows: DAGVTQSPTHLIKTRGQQVTLRCSPKSGHDTVSWYQQALGQGPQFIFQYYEEEERQRGNFPDRFSGHQFPNYSSELNVNALLLGDSALYLCASSLGLNSNQPQHFGDGTRLSIL.

CDR3 amino acids: CASSNPWTSGRLTDTQYF. The CDR3 DNA reads as TGTGCCAGTAGTAATCCTTGGACTAGCGGGAGGTTAACAGATACGCAGTATTTT. The J gene is TRBJ2-3, the V gene TRBV19; TRBD2 agrees at 14 bases. CDR3 length: 18 residues. With V trimmed by 4 bases and J by 3 bases, 9 bases remained unmatched. Germline V gives CDR1 LNHDA, CDR2 SQIVND (reference sequence).

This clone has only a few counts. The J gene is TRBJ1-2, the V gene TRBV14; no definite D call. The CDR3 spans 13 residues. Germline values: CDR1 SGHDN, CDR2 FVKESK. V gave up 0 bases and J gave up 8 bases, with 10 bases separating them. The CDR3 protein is CASSQDVSRGYTF. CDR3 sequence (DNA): TGTGCCAGCAGCCAAGATGTTAGTCGAGGCTACACCTTC.

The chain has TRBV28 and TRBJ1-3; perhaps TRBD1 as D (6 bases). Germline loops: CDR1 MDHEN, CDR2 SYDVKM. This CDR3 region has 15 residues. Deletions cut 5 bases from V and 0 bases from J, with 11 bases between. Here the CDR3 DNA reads TGTGCCAGCAGTGAGACAGGCTACTCTGGAAACACCATATATTTT. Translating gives CASSETGYSGNTIYF.

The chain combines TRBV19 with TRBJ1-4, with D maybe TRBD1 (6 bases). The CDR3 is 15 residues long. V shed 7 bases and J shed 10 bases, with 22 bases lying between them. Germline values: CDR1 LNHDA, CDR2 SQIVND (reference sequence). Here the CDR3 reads CASTRDTSAKGKLFF. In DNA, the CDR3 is TGTGCCAGTACCCGGGACACCTCGGCAAAGGGAAAACTGTTTTTT.

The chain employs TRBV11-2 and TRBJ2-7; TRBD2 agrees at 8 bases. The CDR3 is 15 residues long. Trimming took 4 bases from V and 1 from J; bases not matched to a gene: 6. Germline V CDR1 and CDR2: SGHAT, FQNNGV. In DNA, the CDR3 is TGTGCCAGCAGCTCGCGACTAGCGCCTTCCTACGAGCAGTACTTC. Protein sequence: CASSSRLAPSYEQYF.

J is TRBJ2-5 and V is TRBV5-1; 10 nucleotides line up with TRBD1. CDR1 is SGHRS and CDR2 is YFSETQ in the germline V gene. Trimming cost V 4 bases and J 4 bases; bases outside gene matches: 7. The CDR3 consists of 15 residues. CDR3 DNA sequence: TGCGCCAGCAGCGTTCGGGGGGACAGGGGAGAGACCCAGTACTTC. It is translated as CASSVRGDRGETQYF. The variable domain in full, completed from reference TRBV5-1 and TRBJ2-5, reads KAGVTQTPRYLIKTRGQQVTLSCSPISGHRSVSWYQQTPGQGLQFLFEYFSETQRNKGNFPGRFSGRQFSNSRSEMNVSTLELGDSALYLCASSVRGDRGETQYFGPGTRLLVL.

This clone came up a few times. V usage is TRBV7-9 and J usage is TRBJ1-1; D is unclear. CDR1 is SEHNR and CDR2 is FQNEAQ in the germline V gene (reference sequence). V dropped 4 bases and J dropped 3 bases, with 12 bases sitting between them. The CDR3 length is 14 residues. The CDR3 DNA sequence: TGTGCCAGCAGCTACCCGATTCGAGACACTGAAGCTTTCTTT. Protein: CASSYPIRDTEAFF.

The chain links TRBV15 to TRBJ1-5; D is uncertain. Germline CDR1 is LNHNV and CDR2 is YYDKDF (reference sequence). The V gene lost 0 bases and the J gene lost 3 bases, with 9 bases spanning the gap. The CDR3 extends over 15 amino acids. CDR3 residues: CATSREVGANQPQHF. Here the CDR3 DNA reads TGTGCCACCAGCAGAGAGGTAGGAGCCAATCAGCCCCAGCATTTT.

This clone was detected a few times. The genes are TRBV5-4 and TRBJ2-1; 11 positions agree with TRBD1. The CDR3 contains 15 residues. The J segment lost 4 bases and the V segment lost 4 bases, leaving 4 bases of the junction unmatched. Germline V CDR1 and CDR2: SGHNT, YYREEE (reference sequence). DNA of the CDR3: TGTGCCAGCAGCCACGGACAGGGGGCTTACAATGAGCAGTTCTTC. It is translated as CASSHGQGAYNEQFF.

The CDR3 sequence is CATGADRGPGYTF. The CDR3 coding sequence is TGTGCCACCGGAGCCGACAGGGGGCCTGGCTACACCTTC. J is TRBJ1-2 and V is TRBV15, with 10 positions matching TRBD1. There are 13 residues in the CDR3. Germline-derived CDR1 and CDR2 are LNHNV and YYDKDF (reference sequence). The ends lost 8 bases at V and 7 bases at J; junction bases unmatched: 7. Combining the CDR3 with reference TRBV15 and TRBJ1-2 gives the whole variable domain DAMVIQNPRYQVTQFGKPVTLSCSQTLNHNVMYWYQQKSSQAPKLLFHYYDKDFNNEADTPDNFQSRRPNTSFCFLDIRSPGLGDTAMYLCATGADRGPGYTFGSGTRLTVV.